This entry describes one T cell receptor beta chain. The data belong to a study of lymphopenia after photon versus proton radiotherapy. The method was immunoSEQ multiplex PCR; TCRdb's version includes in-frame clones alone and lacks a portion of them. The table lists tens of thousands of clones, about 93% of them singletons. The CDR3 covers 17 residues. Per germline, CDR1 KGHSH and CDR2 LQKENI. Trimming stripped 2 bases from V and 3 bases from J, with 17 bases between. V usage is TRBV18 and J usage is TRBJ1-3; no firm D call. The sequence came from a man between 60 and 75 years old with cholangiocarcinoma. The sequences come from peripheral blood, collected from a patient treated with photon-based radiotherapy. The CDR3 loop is CASSPIGSPGGGNTIYF. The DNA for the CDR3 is TGTGCCAGCTCACCAATCGGCAGTCCCGGAGGTGGAAACACCATATATTTT.